Given below is one T cell receptor beta chain in context. The authors amplified TCR beta CDR3 regions, and they did so from RNA transcripts for repertoire sequencing. A first-round RT-PCR used HTBI primers, followed by a second-round multiplex PCR. TCRdb re-analysed the multiplex PCR reads in MiXCR, keeping a single row per CDR3 protein. The sample yields over a million distinct CDR3 sequences, 35% to 40% seen once. This entry belongs to a study of Graves' ophthalmopathy and Graves' hyperthyroidism. The length of the CDR3 is 13 residues. Trimming shortened V by 6 bases and J by 2 bases, and 10 bases separated the two germline ends.

The chain is built from TRBV12-3 or TRBV12-4 and TRBJ1-1; D is uncertain. The sequenced sample consisted of peripheral blood or thyroid tissue (not recorded which). This TCR was sampled from an adult man with Graves' hyperthyroidism. CDR3 sequence (DNA): TGTGCCAGCAGCCTGACGAAAAACACTGAAGCTTTCTTT. Its protein is CASSLTKNTEAFF.